The 21 T cell receptor beta chains below were found in one sample sequenced in a study of B cell selection in AIRE deficiency (dated by TCRdb to between 2018 and 2021). Library preparation employed the immunoSEQ multiplex PCR assay. TCRdb provides this immuneACCESS table in a form limited to in-frame rearrangements. Some clones are lacking; in checked studies, under half of them reflect an unresolved V gene, and why the rest are absent is not known. The sample yields 20,000 to 30,000 clones; about 96% were counted once. Together, the top ten hold approximately 0.2% of the sample. Conventional CD4 T cells were sorted as CD4+CD127+ cells. Sequencing used CD4+CD127+ conventional T cells sorted from PBMCs. Receptor source: a human donor in good health.

The chain combines TRBV25-1 with TRBJ1-1; no reliable D call. The CDR3 is made up of 15 amino acids. Trimming stripped 6 bases from V and 0 bases from J, with 14 bases between. Germline CDR1 is MGHDK and CDR2 is SYGVNS. CDR3 bases: TGTGCCAGCAGGGGAGAGGCTAACATGAACACTGAAGCTTTCTTT. This sequence encodes CASRGEANMNTEAFF.

The chain is built from TRBV7-3 and TRBJ1-1; a possible D gene is TRBD1 (5 bases). Trimming removed 4 bases at V and 4 bases at J, with 19 bases between. The CDR3 is 16 residues long. Per the germline V gene, CDR1 is SGHTA and CDR2 is FQGTGA. CDR3: CASSSRVPPACTEAFF. The CDR3 nucleotides read TGTGCCAGCAGCTCCAGGGTCCCACCCGCGTGCACTGAAGCTTTCTTT.

The V gene is TRBV19, the J gene TRBJ1-4; TRBD1 might be the D (6 bases). The CDR3 totals 12 residues. Germline V gene lookup returns CDR1 LNHDA and CDR2 SQIVND (reference sequence). The CDR3 loop reads CALGAPNEKLFF. The DNA of the CDR3 is TGTGCGCTGGGGGCCCCTAATGAAAAACTGTTTTTT.

The V gene is TRBV4-3, the J gene TRBJ2-5, with 12 bases lining up with TRBD2. Germline V CDR1 and CDR2: LGHNA, YSLEER. V lost 0 bases, J lost 5 bases, and 4 bases stayed unmatched. This CDR3 is 16 amino acids long. This CDR3 reads CASSQDSGLAGETQYF. In DNA, the CDR3 is TGCGCCAGCAGCCAAGATTCCGGACTAGCGGGGGAGACCCAGTACTTC.

The chain has TRBV29-1 and TRBJ2-7; TRBD1 aligns across 8 bases. Per the germline V gene, CDR1 is SQVTM and CDR2 is ANQGSEA. This CDR3 is built from 13 residues. J was trimmed by 1 base and V by 6 bases; bases with no gene match: 5. The DNA of the CDR3 is TGCAGCGTCTGGGACAGGAGGTCCTACGAGCAGTACTTC. Its translation is CSVWDRRSYEQYF.

The chain employs TRBV6-1 and TRBJ1-2; D perhaps matches TRBD1 (6 bases). Germline V gives CDR1 MNHNS, CDR2 SASEGT. Trimming removed 5 bases from V and 3 bases from J, with 10 bases in between. The CDR3 runs 13 residues. The CDR3 region is CASSNRVDYGYTF. CDR3 coding DNA: TGTGCCAGCAGTAACAGGGTCGACTATGGCTACACCTTC.

V is TRBV7-9 and J is TRBJ2-1, with 11 bases that match TRBD2. Trimming at V came to 5 bases and at J to 7 bases, leaving 7 bases not matched to a gene. Germline V gene lookup returns CDR1 SEHNR and CDR2 FQNEAQ (reference sequence). The CDR3 contains 15 residues. This chain's CDR3 is CASSHTSGRRNEQFF. CDR3 nucleotide sequence: TGTGCCAGCAGCCATACTAGCGGGAGAAGGAATGAGCAGTTCTTC.

This chain uses TRBV9 with TRBJ2-1; perhaps TRBD2 as D (5 bases). The length of the CDR3 is 15 residues. CDR1 is SGDLS and CDR2 is YYNGEE in the germline V gene. V lost 6 bases, J lost 2 bases, and 15 bases lay in between. The CDR3, as DNA: TGTGCCAGCACAAAGAGGGAAGGGCCCTACAATGAGCAGTTCTTC. Residues: CASTKREGPYNEQFF.

The chain has TRBV5-6 and TRBJ2-7, with TRBD2 matching 12 bases. The germline V gene encodes CDR1 SGHDT and CDR2 YYEEEE. The CDR3 consists of 14 residues. The V and J ends lost 4 bases and 2 bases, in that order; junction bases with no gene match: 1. Here the CDR3 reads CASSRLAGAYEQYF. The CDR3 nucleotides read TGTGCCAGCAGCAGACTAGCGGGAGCCTACGAGCAGTACTTC.

The rearrangement links TRBV6-5 to TRBJ1-3; 7 bases match TRBD1. Germline V gene lookup returns CDR1 MNHEY and CDR2 SVGAGI. This CDR3 is built from 16 residues. With 4 bases clipped from V and 4 bases from J, the junction kept 10 bases outside the gene matches. The CDR3 loop is CASSSMLGGGGNTIYF. CDR3 DNA sequence: TGTGCCAGCAGTTCCATGCTGGGAGGGGGCGGAAACACCATATATTTT.

The rearrangement uses TRBV25-1 and TRBJ2-7; the D is unclear. The germline V and J ends were trimmed by 3 bases and 1 base, with 10 bases remaining between them. Germline V gives CDR1 MGHDK, CDR2 SYGVNS. The CDR3 runs to 14 residues. CDR3 DNA: TGTGCCAGCAGTGACCCGACGGTATCCTACGAGCAGTACTTC. As protein: CASSDPTVSYEQYF.

CDR3 coding DNA: TGTGCCAGCAGTTACTCGACTCTACAAGAGACCCAGTACTTC. Translation: CASSYSTLQETQYF. The V call is TRBV6-6, the J call TRBJ2-5; D ambiguous. CDR3 length: 14 residues. Trimming stripped 0 bases from V and 2 bases from J, with 7 bases between. CDR1 MNHNY and CDR2 SVGAGI come from the germline V gene (reference sequence).

The chain uses TRBV6-5 and TRBJ1-2, with D unclear. The CDR3 is 13 amino acids. Per germline, CDR1 MNHEY and CDR2 SVGAGI. The V end was cut by 7 bases, the J end by 5 bases, with 14 bases between. The CDR3 DNA reads as TGTGCCAGCACCCCGAGGGTTTTTTATGGCTACACCTTC. Its translation is CASTPRVFYGYTF.

The genes are TRBV28 and TRBJ1-1, with 9 positions matching TRBD1. Germline V gene lookup returns CDR1 MDHEN and CDR2 SYDVKM. V lost 6 bases and J lost 1; bases outside the gene matches: 3. The CDR3 length is 14 residues. As DNA, the CDR3 is TGTGCCAGCAGGACAGGGGGGGGGAACACTGAAGCTTTCTTT. Its translation: CASRTGGGNTEAFF.

J is TRBJ2-5 and V is TRBV13, with D maybe TRBD1 (6 bases). Trimming removed 3 bases from V and 3 bases from J, with 17 bases in between. The CDR3 runs to 16 residues. The germline gives CDR1 PRHDT, CDR2 FYEKMQ (reference sequence). The CDR3 region is CASSLGWTEVKETQYF. CDR3 sequence (DNA): TGTGCCAGCAGCTTGGGCTGGACAGAGGTAAAAGAGACCCAGTACTTC.

The chain carries TRBV9 and TRBJ1-3; D possibly corresponds to TRBD1 (5 bases). The CDR3 runs to 15 residues. The germline V and J ends were trimmed by 3 bases and 0 bases, with 10 bases remaining between them. Germline V lookup: CDR1 SGDLS, CDR2 YYNGEE. The CDR3 region is CASSGTGNSGNTIYF. In DNA, the CDR3 is TGTGCCAGCAGCGGAACAGGCAACTCTGGAAACACCATATATTTT.

The rearrangement uses TRBV28 and TRBJ1-2, with D possibly matching TRBD1 (5 bases). CDR3 size: 15 residues. Between the trimmed V and J ends, which lost 7 bases and 4 bases, there was a span of 19 bases. Germline loops: CDR1 MDHEN, CDR2 SYDVKM. CDR3 protein: CASISKGANIYGYTF. For the CDR3, the DNA is TGTGCCAGCATTTCTAAAGGGGCGAACATCTATGGCTACACCTTC.

This chain connects TRBV28 to TRBJ1-6, with TRBD1 matching over 8 bases. Germline V gene data show CDR1 as MDHEN and CDR2 as SYDVKM. V trimming: 6 bases; J trimming: 7 bases; junction bases outside the gene matches: 8. The CDR3 has 15 amino acids. The DNA of the CDR3 is TGTGCCAGCAGGCCCCCAGGACAGGGAAATTCACCCCTCCACTTT. Its protein is CASRPPGQGNSPLHF.

The J gene is TRBJ2-7, the V gene TRBV7-2, with D maybe TRBD1 (6 bases). The CDR3 has 15 residues. Germline values: CDR1 SGHTA, CDR2 FQGNSA. V was cut by 1 base and J by 7 bases, with 17 bases left in between. The CDR3 nucleotides are TGTGCCAGCAGCTTAGGGGGAACAGGGCCGGGGGAGCAGTACTTC. This translates into CASSLGGTGPGEQYF.

This clone was observed once. The chain employs TRBV14 and TRBJ1-2, with D unresolved. Trimming took 1 base from V and 8 from J, leaving 14 bases between them. Germline V gene sequence: CDR1 SGHDN, CDR2 FVKESK. The CDR3 loop spans 14 amino acids. Written as DNA, the CDR3 is TGTGCCAGCAGCCAAGCGGCGAGGACCCGAGGCTACACCTTC. Amino acid sequence: CASSQAARTRGYTF.

The rearrangement links TRBV11-2 to TRBJ2-7; D is unresolved. V was pared by 1 base and J by 5 bases, with 3 bases between. CDR1 and CDR2 (germline): SGHAT, FQNNGV. The CDR3 spans 11 residues. As DNA, the CDR3 is TGTGCCAGCAGCTTAGTTAACGAGCAGTACTTC. It is translated as CASSLVNEQYF.